This TCR beta chain was retrieved from a study of cytomegalovirus exposure and HLA in healthy donors. Overall study results and limits: An apparent linkage of common viral pathogens to several of the most significant clusters emerged in a later analysis. Association of 16,951 TCR beta sequences with HLA alleles was found at 0.05 false discovery rate in a later analysis. In all likelihood, a cluster of highly shared sequence variants was a sequencing artifact.

The V gene's germline CDR1 is SGHRS and CDR2 YFSETQ. The trim removed 2 bases at V and 3 bases at J, leaving 10 bases unmatched. The CDR3 consists of 17 residues. In the case of this clone: What it binds is not known.

PCR employed 60 Vbeta and 13 Jbeta primers. Measured with immunoSEQ multiplex PCR; TCRdb has only the in-frame clones, and not every one. Here the sample spans roughly 120,000 clones, about 79% being singletons. The chain is built from TRBV5-1 and TRBJ1-3; 8 bases are a match to TRBD1. The sample was PBMCs. This receptor was taken from a man younger than 45 in good health and CMV-seropositive. CDR3 coding DNA: TGCGCCAGCAGCTTAAGGACAGGGTCGATTCTTGGAAACACCATATATTTT. This translates into CASSLRTGSILGNTIYF.